This passage covers 20 T cell receptor beta chains from one sample sequenced in a study of T cells expressing NK-cell markers. TCRdb re-called the 5' RACE reads and gives one entry per CDR3 protein, without DNA. In all, the sample yields 500,000 to 700,000 distinct CDR3 sequences. Sequencing input: blood T cells: a sorted CD56 or NKG2C T cell subset, CD4+ or CD8+ T cells, or bulk PBMC T cells (not recorded which). Every receptor here comes from a man between 18 and 29 years old in good health.

The V and J genes are TRBV5-1 and TRBJ2-3; the D call from TCRdb, TRBD2, cannot be confirmed without DNA. This CDR3 has 17 amino acids. Germline V gene lookup returns CDR1 SGHRS and CDR2 YFSETQ. The CDR3 reads CASAGTSGWGAPDTQYF.

The rearrangement joins TRBV5-1 to TRBJ2-3; TCRdb designates TRBD1, a call that cannot be tested without DNA. Germline V lookup: CDR1 SGHRS, CDR2 YFSETQ. The CDR3 extends over 15 amino acids. The CDR3: CASSQGQTHTDTQYF. Filled out from reference TRBV5-1 and TRBJ2-3, the complete variable domain reads KAGVTQTPRYLIKTRGQQVTLSCSPISGHRSVSWYQQTPGQGLQFLFEYFSETQRNKGNFPGRFSGRQFSNSRSEMNVSTLELGDSALYLCASSQGQTHTDTQYFGPGTRLTVL.

The chain employs TRBV7-3 and TRBJ2-7. Germline V gene lookup returns CDR1 SGHTA and CDR2 FQGTGA. The CDR3 consists of 14 residues. The CDR3 sequence is CASSLSGKAYEQYF.

The chain couples TRBV5-5 to TRBJ2-7. Germline assignment: CDR1 SGHKS and CDR2 YYEKEE (reference sequence). The CDR3 consists of 11 residues. This chain's CDR3 is CASSLETAEYF.

CDR3 sequence: CASSLAPTSGKETQYF. The rearrangement links TRBV5-1 to TRBJ2-5; the D call of TRBD2 rests on TCRdb alone, since no DNA is present to check it. The CDR3 has 16 amino acids. Germline V gives CDR1 SGHRS, CDR2 YFSETQ.

V usage is TRBV7-9 and J usage is TRBJ2-2. Germline CDR1 and CDR2: SEHNR and FQNEAQ (reference sequence). This CDR3 comprises 16 residues. The CDR3 spells CASSLPPLPNTGELFF.

This chain joins TRBV7-9 and TRBJ1-1; TCRdb's D gene call, TRBD1, goes unchecked for lack of DNA. Germline CDR1 reads SEHNR; CDR2 reads FQNEAQ (reference sequence). The CDR3 contains 14 residues. CDR3 residues: CASGLDRAKSEAFF. Using reference TRBV7-9 and TRBJ1-1 for the parts outside the CDR3, the full variable domain is DTGVSQNPRHKITKRGQNVTFRCDPISEHNRLYWYRQTLGQGPEFLTYFQNEAQLEKSRLLSDRFSAERPKGSFSTLEIQRTEQGDSAMYLCASGLDRAKSEAFFGQGTRLTVV.

This sequence joins TRBV5-1 and TRBJ2-3; TCRdb indicates TRBD2, and absent DNA this call remains unverified. Germline assignment: CDR1 SGHRS and CDR2 YFSETQ. This CDR3 spans 17 amino acids. The CDR3 here is CASSPEGTSGITDTQYF.

The chain links TRBV12-3 or TRBV12-4 to TRBJ2-3; TCRdb picks TRBD2, but there is no DNA to check that call. This CDR3 comprises 16 residues. The CDR3 sequence is CASTRGVIMVTDTQYF.

The chain combines TRBV20-1 with TRBJ2-6; checking the TCRdb D call of TRBD1 is not possible without DNA. Germline V lookup: CDR1 DFQATT, CDR2 SNEGSKA (reference sequence). The CDR3 sequence is 17 residues long. The CDR3: CSARESGTESGANVLTF.

V gene TRBV14 combines with J gene TRBJ2-3; TCRdb outputs TRBD1, but without DNA this stays unchecked. CDR3 length equals 15 residues. CDR1 SGHDN and CDR2 FVKESK come from the germline V gene. CDR3 region: CASSRQGVSTDTQYF.

The CDR3 spells CSATNSGRFYEQYF. V usage is TRBV20-1 and J usage is TRBJ2-7; the D gene TCRdb calls, TRBD2, cannot be checked with no DNA. The CDR3 extends over 14 amino acids. Germline CDR1 and CDR2: DFQATT and SNEGSKA (reference sequence).

This chain links TRBV29-1 with TRBJ2-2; TCRdb's D call of TRBD1 is untestable without DNA. The V gene's germline CDR1 is SQVTM and CDR2 ANQGSEA. This CDR3 contains 14 residues. The CDR3 here is CSGGFGWGAGELFF.

The chain has TRBV29-1 and TRBJ1-6; without DNA, the TCRdb call of TRBD1 cannot be checked. This CDR3 has 13 residues. Germline-derived CDR1 and CDR2 are SQVTM and ANQGSEA. The CDR3 sequence: CSVLSGMGSPLHF.

The rearrangement joins TRBV25-1 to TRBJ2-5; with no DNA, the TCRdb D assignment of TRBD2 cannot be verified. The CDR3 covers 13 residues. Germline CDR1 is MGHDK and CDR2 is SYGVNS. CDR3 region: CASLTSVGETQYF.

The rearrangement uses TRBV5-1 and TRBJ2-3; checking the TCRdb D call of TRBD2 is not possible without DNA. Germline lookup yields CDR1 SGHRS and CDR2 YFSETQ. This CDR3 contains 16 residues. The CDR3 sequence is CASSLISGESTDTQYF.

The rearrangement links TRBV25-1 to TRBJ1-4. Germline CDR1 is MGHDK and CDR2 is SYGVNS. The CDR3 contains 14 residues. CDR3 region: CASGITATNEKLFF.

V usage is TRBV12-3 or TRBV12-4 and J usage is TRBJ1-2; no DNA is available, so the TRBD1 call from TCRdb remains unchecked. The CDR3 loop spans 14 amino acids. The chain's CDR3 is CASSLPGSHYGYTF.

The chain employs TRBV20-1 and TRBJ2-1. This CDR3 has 14 residues. The germline gives CDR1 DFQATT, CDR2 SNEGSKA (reference sequence). The CDR3 region is CSAIPHYSYNEQFF.

The V gene is TRBV29-1, the J gene TRBJ2-1; TCRdb's assignment of TRBD2 cannot be checked, as there is no DNA. CDR1 SQVTM and CDR2 ANQGSEA come from the germline V gene. The CDR3 totals 17 residues. This chain's CDR3 is CSVLTSGRGSSYNEQFF.